The 15 T cell receptor beta chains below come from one sample, sequenced in a study of shared clonotypes between healthy human individuals. CD45RO-negative, CCR7-selected cells formed the naive CD8 fraction, which excluded terminally differentiated effector memory CD45RA+ cells. Libraries were prepared by immunoSEQ multiplex PCR; TCRdb keeps only in-frame clonotypes and omits some of them. The repertoire holds roughly 550,000 clones, with 95% as singletons. The sample taken for sequencing was naive CD8+ T cells sorted from blood. These TCRs come from a woman aged 25-40 years in good health.

The chain links TRBV11-2 to TRBJ2-1; 7 bases are a match to TRBD2. J lost 5 bases, V lost 2 bases, and 15 bases had no gene match. CDR1 is SGHAT and CDR2 is FQNNGV in the germline V gene. The CDR3 has 18 residues. Here the CDR3 DNA reads TGTGCCAGCAGCTTATTTTCAGGACTAGAAGTGCAAAACAATGAGCAGTTCTTC. Translating it yields CASSLFSGLEVQNNEQFF.

The genes are TRBV2 and TRBJ2-7; D tentatively fits TRBD1 or TRBD2 (5 bases each). CDR1 and CDR2 from the germline V gene are SNHLY and FYNNEI. Trimming removed 7 bases from V and 7 bases from J, with 17 bases in between. There are 13 residues in the CDR3. The CDR3 sequence: CASKYAGTGEQYF. The CDR3 nucleotides read TGTGCCAGCAAGTATGCAGGGACGGGAGAGCAGTACTTC.

The gene calls are TRBV7-6 and TRBJ2-7; the match to TRBD2 covers 9 bases. The junction had 15 bases not matched to a gene; V was cut back by 1 base and J by 5 bases. This CDR3 is 18 amino acids long. Germline CDR1 and CDR2: SGHVS and FNYEAQ. The CDR3 DNA reads TGTGCCAGCAGCTTAGGCTACCGCGGGAGGGCCTCTTTCCACGAGCAGTACTTC. It specifies CASSLGYRGRASFHEQYF. Using reference TRBV7-6 and TRBJ2-7 for the parts outside the CDR3, the full variable domain is GAGVSQSPRYKVTKRGQDVALRCDPISGHVSLYWYRQALGQGPEFLTYFNYEAQQDKSGLPNDRFSAERPEGSISTLTIQRTEQRDSAMYRCASSLGYRGRASFHEQYFGPGTRLTVT.

This sequence joins TRBV11-2 and TRBJ2-5; 8 bases are a match to TRBD1. Near its end, the DNA agrees better with TRBJ2-7, so the J call may be wrong. Germline V gene data show CDR1 as SGHAT and CDR2 as FQNNGV. This CDR3 contains 15 residues. The CDR3 sequence: CASSLGTGISYEQYF. CDR3 in DNA: TGTGCCAGCAGCTTAGGGACAGGGATATCCTACGAGCAGTACTTC.

This sequence joins TRBV9 and TRBJ1-1; D gene uncertain. Between the trimmed V and J ends, which lost 3 bases and 11 bases, there was a span of 11 bases. Germline lookup yields CDR1 SGDLS and CDR2 YYNGEE. This CDR3 has 11 residues. CDR3 nucleotide sequence: TGTGCCAGCAGCGACAGCCTAAGGGCTTTCTTT. This encodes CASSDSLRAFF.

This chain joins TRBV4-2 and TRBJ1-2; D ambiguous. Trimming removed 4 bases at V and 4 bases at J, with 13 bases between. Germline CDR1 reads LGHNA; CDR2 reads YNFKEQ. This CDR3 is built from 14 residues. CDR3 DNA sequence: TGTGCCAGCAGCCTCAAAGGGTTCAGCTATGGCTACACCTTC. Translation gives CASSLKGFSYGYTF.

The chain couples TRBV28 to TRBJ1-5; D gene uncertain. Trimming took off 3 bases at V and 6 bases at J, with 18 bases between the two ends. Germline CDR1 reads MDHEN; CDR2 reads SYDVKM. The CDR3 length is 16 residues. The CDR3 DNA is TGTGCCAGCAGTTTGCTTCCCCAGCTGTCGGGTCAGCCCCAGCATTTT. Amino acids: CASSLLPQLSGQPQHF. The complete variable domain, with remaining parts taken from reference TRBV28 and TRBJ1-5, reads DVKVTQSSRYLVKRTGEKVFLECVQDMDHENMFWYRQDPGLGLRLIYFSYDVKMKEKGDIPEGYSVSREKKERFSLILESASTNQTSMYLCASSLLPQLSGQPQHFGDGTRLSIL.

The gene calls are TRBV7-3 and TRBJ2-7, with 9 bases identical to TRBD2. This CDR3 has 15 amino acids. With V trimmed by 2 bases and J by 1 base, 3 bases remained unmatched. Germline V gene data show CDR1 as SGHTA and CDR2 as FQGTGA. The CDR3 bases are TGTGCCAGCAGCTTACTAGCGGGAACTTCCTACGAGCAGTACTTC. Its protein product is CASSLLAGTSYEQYF.

The chain has TRBV9 and TRBJ2-2; D is ambiguous. The CDR3 is made up of 15 amino acids. The V end was cut by 2 bases, the J end by 0 bases, with 8 bases between. Germline V gene lookup returns CDR1 SGDLS and CDR2 YYNGEE. The CDR3 DNA follows: TGTGCCAGCAGCGTCCACCTATCGAACACCGGGGAGCTGTTTTTT. This encodes CASSVHLSNTGELFF. Drawing the rest from reference TRBV9 and TRBJ2-2, the complete variable domain is DSGVTQTPKHLITATGQRVTLRCSPRSGDLSVYWYQQSLDQGLQFLIQYYNGEERAKGNILERFSAQQFPDLHSELNLSSLELGDSALYFCASSVHLSNTGELFFGEGSRLTVL.

The rearrangement links TRBV29-1 to TRBJ2-7; TRBD2 matches at 7 bases. The CDR3 is 11 amino acids. With 3 bases clipped from V and 7 bases from J, the junction kept 3 bases outside the gene matches. In germline, CDR1 is SQVTM, CDR2 ANQGSEA. CDR3 amino acids: CSVEQAGEQYF. The CDR3 DNA reads TGCAGCGTTGAGCAAGCGGGAGAGCAGTACTTC.

The rearrangement joins TRBV19 to TRBJ2-2, with D possibly matching TRBD1 (6 bases). The CDR3 loop spans 15 amino acids. Trimming left V 8 bases short and J 4 bases short, with 17 bases between. Germline CDR1 and CDR2: LNHDA and SQIVND (reference sequence). The CDR3 is CASSSGTILTGELFF. In DNA form, the CDR3 reads TGTGCCAGTTCCTCCGGGACAATCCTCACCGGGGAGCTGTTTTTT.

The J gene is TRBJ2-7, the V gene TRBV7-6, with 11 bases matching TRBD1. The CDR3 covers 16 residues. CDR1 and CDR2 from the germline V gene are SGHVS and FNYEAQ. The V segment lost 0 bases and the J segment 5 bases; nucleotides outside the gene matches: 6. The CDR3 nucleotides read TGTGCCAGCAGCTTAGCGAGGACAGGGGGCGCGGACGAGCAGTACTTC. Translating it yields CASSLARTGGADEQYF.

The V and J genes are TRBV27 and TRBJ2-5, with a tentative D call TRBD1 (6 bases). V was shortened by 4 bases and J by 9 bases, with 15 bases between the two germline ends. CDR3 length: 13 residues. Germline CDR1 reads MNHEY; CDR2 reads SMNVEV (reference sequence). CDR3 loop: CASSSMDSTAQYF. CDR3 DNA sequence: TGTGCCAGCAGTTCAATGGACAGCACAGCCCAGTACTTC.

This clone has only one observation. The chain combines TRBV2 with TRBJ2-3; D unclear. Trimming shortened V by 8 bases and J by 2 bases, and 17 bases separated the two germline ends. The V gene's germline CDR1 is SNHLY and CDR2 FYNNEI. The CDR3 extends over 15 amino acids. CDR3 nucleotide sequence: TGTGCCAGCTTGTCGCCTAGAGTAAACACAGATACGCAGTATTTT. This translates into CASLSPRVNTDTQYF.

This chain connects TRBV12-2 to TRBJ2-2; the table's D gene call, TRBD2, was not cross checked with the DNA. TRBV12-2 constitutes a pseudogene. This CDR3 has 12 residues. CDR3 sequence reads: CASRSPIGELFF. The DNA for the CDR3 is TGTGCAAGTCGCTCCCCTATAGGGGAGCTGTTTTTT.